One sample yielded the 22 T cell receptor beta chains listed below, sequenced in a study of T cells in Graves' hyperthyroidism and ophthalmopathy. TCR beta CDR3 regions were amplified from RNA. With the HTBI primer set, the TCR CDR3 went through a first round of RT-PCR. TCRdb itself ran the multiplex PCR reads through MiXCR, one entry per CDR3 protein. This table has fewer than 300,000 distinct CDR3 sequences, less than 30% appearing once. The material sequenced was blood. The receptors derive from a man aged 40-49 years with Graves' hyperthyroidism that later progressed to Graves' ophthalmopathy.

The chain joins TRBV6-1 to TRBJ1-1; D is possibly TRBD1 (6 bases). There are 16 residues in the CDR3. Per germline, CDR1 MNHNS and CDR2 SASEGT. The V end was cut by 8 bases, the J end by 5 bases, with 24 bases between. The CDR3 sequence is CASSKGGYRARTEAFF. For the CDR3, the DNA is TGTGCCAGCTCCAAAGGAGGTTACAGGGCCCGGACTGAAGCTTTCTTT.

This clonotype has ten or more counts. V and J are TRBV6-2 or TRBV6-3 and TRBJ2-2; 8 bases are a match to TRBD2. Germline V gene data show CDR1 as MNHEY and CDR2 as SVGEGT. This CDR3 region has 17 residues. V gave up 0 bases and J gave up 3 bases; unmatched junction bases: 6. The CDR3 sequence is CASSYSKLAAYTGELFF. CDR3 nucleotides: TGTGCCAGCAGTTACTCGAAACTAGCGGCATACACCGGGGAGCTGTTTTTT.

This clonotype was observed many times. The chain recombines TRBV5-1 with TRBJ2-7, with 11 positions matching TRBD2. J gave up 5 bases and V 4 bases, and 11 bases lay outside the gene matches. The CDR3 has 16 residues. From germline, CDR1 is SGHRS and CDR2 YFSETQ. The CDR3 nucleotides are TGCGCCAGCAGCGAAACTACTAGCGGGAGTGTTGACGAGCAGTACTTC. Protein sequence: CASSETTSGSVDEQYF.

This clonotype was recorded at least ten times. The CDR3 coding sequence is TGTGCCTGGGGGGTCGGGAAGAACACTGAAGCTTTCTTT. It codes for CAWGVGKNTEAFF. The rearrangement uses TRBV30 and TRBJ1-1; D not resolved. Trimming left V 5 bases short and J 1 base short, with 11 bases between. Germline V gives CDR1 GTSNPN, CDR2 SVGIG (reference sequence). The CDR3 consists of 13 residues.

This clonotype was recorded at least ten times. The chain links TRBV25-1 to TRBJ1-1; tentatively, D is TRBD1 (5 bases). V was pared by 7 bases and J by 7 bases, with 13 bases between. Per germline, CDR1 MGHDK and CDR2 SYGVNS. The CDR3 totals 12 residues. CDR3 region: CASNRQVGEAFF. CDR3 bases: TGTGCCAGCAACAGGCAAGTAGGTGAAGCTTTCTTT.

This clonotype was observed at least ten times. CDR3 in DNA: TGTGCCTGGAGTTACCCCACGGTGGCTAGCGGGAGGCCGGATACGCAGTATTTT. Translation gives CAWSYPTVASGRPDTQYF. This rearrangement joins TRBV30 to TRBJ2-3; TRBD2 matches 11 bases. Germline CDR1 and CDR2: GTSNPN and SVGIG (reference sequence). The CDR3 loop spans 18 amino acids. The V segment lost 2 bases and the J segment 6 bases; nucleotides outside the gene matches: 16. Drawing the rest from reference TRBV30 and TRBJ2-3, the complete variable domain is SQTIHQWPATLVQPVGSPLSLECTVEGTSNPNLYWYRQAAGRGLQLLFYSVGIGQISSEVPQNLSASRPQDRQFILSSKKLLLSDSGFYLCAWSYPTVASGRPDTQYFGPGTRLTVL.

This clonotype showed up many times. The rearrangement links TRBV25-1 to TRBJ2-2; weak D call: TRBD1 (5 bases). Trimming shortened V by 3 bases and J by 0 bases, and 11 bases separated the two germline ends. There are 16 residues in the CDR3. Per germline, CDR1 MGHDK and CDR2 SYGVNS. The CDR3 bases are TGTGCCAGCAGTGAGGGTAGGGGTTCGAACACCGGGGAGCTGTTTTTT. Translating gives CASSEGRGSNTGELFF.

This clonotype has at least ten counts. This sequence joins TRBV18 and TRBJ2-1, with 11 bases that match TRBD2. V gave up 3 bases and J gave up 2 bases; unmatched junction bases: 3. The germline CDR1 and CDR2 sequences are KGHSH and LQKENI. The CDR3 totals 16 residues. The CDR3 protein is CASSPPGLAAYNEQFF. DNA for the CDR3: TGTGCCAGCTCACCTCCGGGACTAGCGGCCTACAATGAGCAGTTCTTC.

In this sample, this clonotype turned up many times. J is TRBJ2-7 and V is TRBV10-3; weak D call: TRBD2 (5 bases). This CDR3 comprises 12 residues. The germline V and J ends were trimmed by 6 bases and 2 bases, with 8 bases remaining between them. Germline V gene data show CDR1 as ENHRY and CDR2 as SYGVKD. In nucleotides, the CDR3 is TGTGCCATCAGGGGGAGAGCCTACGAGCAGTACTTC. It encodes CAIRGRAYEQYF.

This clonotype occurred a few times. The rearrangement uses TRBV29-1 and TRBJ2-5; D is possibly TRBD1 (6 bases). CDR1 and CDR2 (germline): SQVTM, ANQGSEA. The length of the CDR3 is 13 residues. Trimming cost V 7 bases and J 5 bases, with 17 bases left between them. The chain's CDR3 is CSGRDTLRETQYF. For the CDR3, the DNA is TGCAGCGGCCGGGACACCTTGAGGGAGACCCAGTACTTC.

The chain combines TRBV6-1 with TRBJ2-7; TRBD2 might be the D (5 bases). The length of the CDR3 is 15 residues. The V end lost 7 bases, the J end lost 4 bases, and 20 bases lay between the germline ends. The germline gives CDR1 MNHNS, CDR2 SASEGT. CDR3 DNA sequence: TGTGCCAGCACACCTGCGGGTACTGGCGGATACGAGCAGTACTTC. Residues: CASTPAGTGGYEQYF.

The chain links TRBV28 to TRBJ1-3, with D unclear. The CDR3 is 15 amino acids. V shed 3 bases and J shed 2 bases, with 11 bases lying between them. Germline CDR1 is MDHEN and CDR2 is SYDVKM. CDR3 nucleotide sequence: TGTGCCAGCAGTTTTCGAGGGAGGACTGGAAACACCATATATTTT. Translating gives CASSFRGRTGNTIYF.

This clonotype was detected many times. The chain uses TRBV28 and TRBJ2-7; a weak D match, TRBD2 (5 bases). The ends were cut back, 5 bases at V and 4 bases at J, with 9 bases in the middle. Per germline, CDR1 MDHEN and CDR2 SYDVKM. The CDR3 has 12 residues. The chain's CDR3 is CASSQRGYEQYF. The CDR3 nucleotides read TGTGCCAGCAGTCAACGCGGGTACGAGCAGTACTTC.

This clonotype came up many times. The CDR3 sequence: CASSVAGTYEQYF. The CDR3, as DNA: TGCGCCAGCAGCGTAGCGGGAACCTACGAGCAGTACTTC. This chain links TRBV5-1 with TRBJ2-7, with 8 bases fitting TRBD2. The CDR3 covers 13 residues. Germline V gene lookup returns CDR1 SGHRS and CDR2 YFSETQ. The trim removed 4 bases at V and 2 bases at J, leaving 2 bases unmatched. Full variable domain (rest looked up from reference TRBV5-1 and TRBJ2-7): KAGVTQTPRYLIKTRGQQVTLSCSPISGHRSVSWYQQTPGQGLQFLFEYFSETQRNKGNFPGRFSGRQFSNSRSEMNVSTLELGDSALYLCASSVAGTYEQYFGPGTRLTVT.

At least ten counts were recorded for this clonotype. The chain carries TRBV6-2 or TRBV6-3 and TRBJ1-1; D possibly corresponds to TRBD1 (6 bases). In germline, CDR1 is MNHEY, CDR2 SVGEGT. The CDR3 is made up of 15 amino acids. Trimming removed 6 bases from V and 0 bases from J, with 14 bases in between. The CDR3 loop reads CASRFRDTLNTEAFF. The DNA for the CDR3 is TGTGCCAGCAGGTTCCGGGACACCTTGAACACTGAAGCTTTCTTT.

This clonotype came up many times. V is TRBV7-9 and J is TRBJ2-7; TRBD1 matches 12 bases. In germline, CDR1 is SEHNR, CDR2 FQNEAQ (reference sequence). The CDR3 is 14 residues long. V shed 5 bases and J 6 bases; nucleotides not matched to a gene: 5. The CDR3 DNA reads TGTGCCAGCAGCCCCGGGACAGGGGGCGCCGAGCAGTACTTC. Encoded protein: CASSPGTGGAEQYF. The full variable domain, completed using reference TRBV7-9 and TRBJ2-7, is DTGVSQNPRHKITKRGQNVTFRCDPISEHNRLYWYRQTLGQGPEFLTYFQNEAQLEKSRLLSDRFSAERPKGSFSTLEIQRTEQGDSAMYLCASSPGTGGAEQYFGPGTRLTVT.

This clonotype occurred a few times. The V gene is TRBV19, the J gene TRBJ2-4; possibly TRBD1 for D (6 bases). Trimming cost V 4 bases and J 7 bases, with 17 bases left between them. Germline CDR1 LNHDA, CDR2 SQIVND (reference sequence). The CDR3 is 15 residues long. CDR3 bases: TGTGCCAGTAGTAGGGACACTCTACTGGGGAACATTCAGTACTTC. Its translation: CASSRDTLLGNIQYF.

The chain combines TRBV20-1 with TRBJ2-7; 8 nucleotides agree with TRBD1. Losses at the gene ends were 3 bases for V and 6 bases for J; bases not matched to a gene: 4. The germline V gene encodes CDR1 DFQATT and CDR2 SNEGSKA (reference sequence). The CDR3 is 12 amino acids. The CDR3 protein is CSARLQGVEQYF. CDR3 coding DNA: TGCAGTGCTAGGCTACAGGGGGTCGAGCAGTACTTC.

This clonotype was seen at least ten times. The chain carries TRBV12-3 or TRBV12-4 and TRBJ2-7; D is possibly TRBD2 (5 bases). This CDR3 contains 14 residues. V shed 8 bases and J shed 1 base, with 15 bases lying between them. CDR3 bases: TGTGCCAGCGCCCCGAGGGCGTGGTCCTACGAGCAGTACTTC. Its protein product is CASAPRAWSYEQYF.

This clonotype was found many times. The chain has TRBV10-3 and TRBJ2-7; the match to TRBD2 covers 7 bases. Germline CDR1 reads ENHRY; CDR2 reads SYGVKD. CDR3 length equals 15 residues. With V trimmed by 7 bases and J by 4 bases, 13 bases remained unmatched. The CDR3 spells CAIMGRASGPYEQYF. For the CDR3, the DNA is TGTGCCATCATGGGGAGGGCTAGCGGTCCTTACGAGCAGTACTTC.

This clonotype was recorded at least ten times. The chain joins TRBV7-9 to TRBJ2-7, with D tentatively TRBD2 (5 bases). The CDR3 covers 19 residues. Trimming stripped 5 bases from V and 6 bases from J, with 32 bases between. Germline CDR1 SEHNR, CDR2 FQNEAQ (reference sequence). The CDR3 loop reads CASSPPSLLPRPTPPEQYF. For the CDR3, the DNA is TGTGCCAGCAGCCCCCCTAGCCTCCTTCCGCGGCCAACACCCCCCGAGCAGTACTTC.

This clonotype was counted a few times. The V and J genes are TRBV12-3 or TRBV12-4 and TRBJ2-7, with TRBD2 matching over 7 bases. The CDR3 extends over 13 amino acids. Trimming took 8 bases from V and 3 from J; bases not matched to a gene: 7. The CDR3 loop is CASLPPGGYEQYF. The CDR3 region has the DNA TGTGCCAGCCTCCCTCCGGGGGGCTACGAGCAGTACTTC.